Listed here are 32 T cell receptor beta chains from one sample, sequenced in a study of blood T cell repertoires in COVID-19. Using immunoSEQ multiplex PCR, the repertoire was profiled, and TCRdb retains in-frame clones only, with some absent. Of fewer than 65,000 clones in the sample, approximately 84% were seen once. The sequenced sample was peripheral blood. The receptors come from a man aged 55 to 70 with acute or convalescent COVID-19.

The chain couples TRBV2 to TRBJ1-2, with 7 bases that match TRBD1. V shed 8 bases and J 7 bases; nucleotides not matched to a gene: 13. This CDR3 has 14 residues. Germline V gene lookup returns CDR1 SNHLY and CDR2 FYNNEI. The CDR3 loop reads CASGGQVLSLGYTF. The CDR3 DNA reads TGTGCCAGCGGAGGACAGGTTTTATCCCTTGGCTACACCTTC.

The chain uses TRBV7-2 and TRBJ1-2; tentatively, D is TRBD1 (6 bases). The CDR3 covers 13 residues. V was shortened by 4 bases and J by 4 bases, with 10 bases between the two germline ends. Germline CDR1 is SGHTA and CDR2 is FQGNSA. In DNA, the CDR3 is TGTGCCAGCAGCTCCAGGGGTTCCTATGGCTACACCTTC. Translated, it gives CASSSRGSYGYTF.

The chain couples TRBV2 to TRBJ1-2; 7 bases agree with TRBD1. The CDR3 consists of 14 residues. The junction had 5 bases not matched to a gene; V was cut back by 3 bases and J by 4 bases. Germline values: CDR1 SNHLY, CDR2 FYNNEI. The CDR3 loop reads CASSDWDRPYGYTF. The CDR3 DNA reads as TGTGCCAGCAGTGATTGGGACAGACCCTATGGCTACACCTTC.

This chain connects TRBV5-1 to TRBJ1-3; 7 bases are shared with TRBD1. Trimming cost V 0 bases and J 4 bases; bases outside gene matches: 4. The CDR3 runs to 15 residues. Germline loops: CDR1 SGHRS, CDR2 YFSETQ. In DNA, the CDR3 is TGCGCCAGCAGCTTGGGGGACAGCCCAGGAAACACCATATATTTT. The encoded protein is CASSLGDSPGNTIYF. Looking up the rest from reference TRBV5-1 and TRBJ1-3 gives the full variable domain: KAGVTQTPRYLIKTRGQQVTLSCSPISGHRSVSWYQQTPGQGLQFLFEYFSETQRNKGNFPGRFSGRQFSNSRSEMNVSTLELGDSALYLCASSLGDSPGNTIYFGEGSWLTVV.

CDR3 residues: CASSLDRVEKLFF. CDR3 in DNA: TGCGCCAGCAGCCTGGACCGCGTTGAAAAACTGTTTTTT. The chain joins TRBV5-1 to TRBJ1-4; the D is unclear. The CDR3 totals 13 residues. V gave up 4 bases and J gave up 7 bases, with 11 bases separating them. Germline V CDR1 and CDR2: SGHRS, YFSETQ.

The chain couples TRBV2 to TRBJ1-1; no definite D call. The CDR3 totals 12 residues. V shed 3 bases and J shed 8 bases, with 10 bases lying between them. Germline V lookup: CDR1 SNHLY, CDR2 FYNNEI. The CDR3 sequence: CASSELAYEAFF. CDR3 nucleotides: TGTGCCAGCAGTGAGTTGGCTTACGAAGCTTTCTTT.

J is TRBJ1-2 and V is TRBV2; the D is unclear. The CDR3 loop spans 13 amino acids. Trimming removed 5 bases at V and 9 bases at J, with 16 bases between. In germline, CDR1 is SNHLY, CDR2 FYNNEI. The CDR3 protein is CASSPLPQASYTF. The CDR3 DNA follows: TGTGCCAGCAGTCCCCTACCCCAAGCTAGCTACACCTTC.

The chain links TRBV7-2 to TRBJ1-4, with 9 bases matching TRBD1. The germline gives CDR1 SGHTA, CDR2 FQGNSA. After removal of 5 bases from V and 4 bases from J, the junction contained 5 bases not matched to a gene. This CDR3 has 15 residues. The CDR3 sequence is CASSVGTGRNEKLFF. In DNA, the CDR3 is TGTGCCAGCAGCGTCGGGACAGGGCGTAATGAAAAACTGTTTTTT.

V and J are TRBV27 and TRBJ2-7, with a possible D match to TRBD1 (5 bases). The germline CDR1 and CDR2 sequences are MNHEY and SMNVEV (reference sequence). V lost 4 bases, J lost 5 bases, and 18 bases lay in between. The CDR3 covers 15 residues. CDR3 sequence reads: CASSSGSLFGDEQYF. CDR3 coding DNA: TGTGCCAGCAGTTCAGGGTCGCTCTTTGGGGACGAGCAGTACTTC.

V usage is TRBV5-6 and J usage is TRBJ2-1; the D is unclear. CDR1 and CDR2 (germline): SGHDT, YYEEEE. CDR3 length: 13 residues. Trimming took 1 base from V and 2 from J, leaving 4 bases between them. CDR3 sequence (DNA): TGTGCCAGCAGCTTGACAACCTACAATGAGCAGTTCTTC. Encoded protein: CASSLTTYNEQFF.

The chain combines TRBV6-5 with TRBJ1-2; TRBD1 matches 7 bases. From germline, CDR1 is MNHEY and CDR2 SVGAGI. The CDR3 extends over 13 amino acids. V shed 6 bases, J shed 4 bases, and the junction held 5 bases outside the gene matches. The CDR3 DNA reads as TGTGCCAGCAGAGGGGGCGGACCCTATGGCTACACCTTC. It translates to CASRGGGPYGYTF.

The rearrangement uses TRBV12-3 or TRBV12-4 and TRBJ2-5, with 8 bases fitting TRBD2. The CDR3 loop spans 13 amino acids. V lost 7 bases, J lost 9 bases, and 10 bases stayed unmatched. CDR3 nucleotides: TGTGCCAGCACCCCACGGACGGGGGGGGCCCAGTACTTC. Amino acid sequence: CASTPRTGGAQYF.

The rearrangement joins TRBV24-1 to TRBJ2-5; no firm D call. The CDR3 is 11 amino acids. V was trimmed by 4 bases and J by 4 bases, leaving 3 bases between them. Germline CDR1 is KGHDR and CDR2 is SFDVKD. CDR3: CATSERETQYF. The CDR3 DNA sequence: TGTGCCACCAGTGAGAGAGAGACCCAGTACTTC.

The J gene is TRBJ2-2, the V gene TRBV9; D possibly corresponds to TRBD2 (5 bases). The CDR3 length is 15 residues. Looked up from germline, CDR1 is SGDLS and CDR2 is YYNGEE. Trimming took 3 bases from V and 2 from J, leaving 11 bases between them. This CDR3 reads CASSAGGSNTGELFF. The CDR3 DNA sequence: TGTGCCAGCAGCGCCGGAGGCTCTAACACCGGGGAGCTGTTTTTT. Full variable domain (missing parts from reference TRBV9 and TRBJ2-2): DSGVTQTPKHLITATGQRVTLRCSPRSGDLSVYWYQQSLDQGLQFLIQYYNGEERAKGNILERFSAQQFPDLHSELNLSSLELGDSALYFCASSAGGSNTGELFFGEGSRLTVL.

V gene TRBV18 combines with J gene TRBJ2-5, with D possibly TRBD1 on 6 matching bases. The germline CDR1 and CDR2 sequences are KGHSH and LQKENI. This CDR3 is built from 15 residues. V was trimmed by 3 bases and J by 3 bases, leaving 14 bases between them. The CDR3, as DNA: TGTGCCAGCTCACCTTACCAAGGACAGAAAGAGACCCAGTACTTC. This translates into CASSPYQGQKETQYF.

The chain employs TRBV5-4 and TRBJ2-1, with 8 bases fitting TRBD2. Trimming took 5 bases from V and 5 from J; bases not matched to a gene: 6. Germline V CDR1 and CDR2: SGHNT, YYREEE (reference sequence). This CDR3 is 14 amino acids long. The CDR3 loop is CASRDGGGNNEQFF. In DNA form, the CDR3 reads TGTGCCAGCAGGGACGGGGGGGGAAACAATGAGCAGTTCTTC. The variable domain in full, with the rest retrieved from reference TRBV5-4 and TRBJ2-1, is ETGVTQSPTHLIKTRGQQVTLRCSSQSGHNTVSWYQQALGQGPQFIFQYYREEENGRGNFPPRFSGLQFPNYSSELNVNALELDDSALYLCASRDGGGNNEQFFGPGTRLTVL.

The chain recombines TRBV7-2 with TRBJ2-2, with D possibly being TRBD2 (5 bases). There are 16 residues in the CDR3. Germline V gene lookup returns CDR1 SGHTA and CDR2 FQGNSA. V gave up 5 bases and J gave up 1 base, with 14 bases separating them. The CDR3: CASSPDWIQNTGELFF. The CDR3 bases are TGTGCCAGCAGCCCGGACTGGATCCAGAACACCGGGGAGCTGTTTTTT.

This sequence joins TRBV10-3 and TRBJ1-1, with TRBD1 identical over 7 bases. The CDR3 has 15 residues. Germline CDR1 and CDR2: ENHRY and SYGVKD. Unmatched junction bases numbered 5, after V lost 4 bases and J lost 0 bases. In DNA, the CDR3 is TGTGCCATCAGTGGAGGGGGCAGCCTGAACACTGAAGCTTTCTTT. This gives the protein CAISGGGSLNTEAFF.

The chain employs TRBV11-3 and TRBJ1-5; TRBD1 matches 12 bases. There are 20 residues in the CDR3. V gave up 4 bases and J gave up 3 bases; unmatched junction bases: 16. Per germline, CDR1 SGHNT and CDR2 YENEEA. The CDR3 is CASSYPGTGGLTPDNQPQHF. For the CDR3, the DNA is TGTGCCAGCAGCTACCCCGGGACAGGGGGCCTAACCCCAGACAATCAGCCCCAGCATTTT.

V usage is TRBV11-2 and J usage is TRBJ1-1; D unclear. The V gene lost 1 base and the J gene lost 5 bases, with 8 bases spanning the gap. Germline V gives CDR1 SGHAT, CDR2 FQNNGV. This CDR3 comprises 13 residues. The CDR3 loop reads CASSLVRSTEAFF. In DNA form, the CDR3 reads TGTGCCAGCAGCTTAGTTCGGTCGACTGAAGCTTTCTTT.

The chain joins TRBV4-1 to TRBJ2-2; 9 positions agree with TRBD2. V lost 3 bases to trimming and J lost 5 bases; unmatched junction nucleotides: 10. Germline values: CDR1 MGHRA, CDR2 YSYEKL. The CDR3 is 17 residues long. The CDR3 DNA is TGCGCCAGCAGCCAGGCAGTTGCGGGGGGGATAACCGGGGAGCTGTTTTTT. Translating gives CASSQAVAGGITGELFF.

V is TRBV27 and J is TRBJ2-2, with D possibly TRBD2 on 6 matching bases. Trimming left V 8 bases short and J 0 bases short, with 10 bases between. Germline assignment: CDR1 MNHEY and CDR2 SMNVEV (reference sequence). The CDR3 is 14 residues long. CDR3 nucleotides: TGTGCCAGCCGGGACTTTTCGAACACCGGGGAGCTGTTTTTT. As protein: CASRDFSNTGELFF.

The V call is TRBV15, the J call TRBJ1-6; a weak D match, TRBD1 (6 bases). CDR1 and CDR2 (germline): LNHNV, YYDKDF (reference sequence). This CDR3 contains 13 residues. V lost 1 base, J lost 10 bases, and 8 bases lay in between. CDR3 sequence (DNA): TGTGCCACCAGCAGAGGAGGGGGATCACCCCTCCACTTT. It yields the protein CATSRGGGSPLHF.

This chain uses TRBV5-1 with TRBJ1-1; no clear D. The CDR3 sequence is 16 residues long. The germline V and J ends were trimmed by 0 bases and 1 base, with 13 bases remaining between them. CDR1 and CDR2 from the germline V gene are SGHRS and YFSETQ. The chain's CDR3 is CASSLDRRVANTEAFF. CDR3 in DNA: TGCGCCAGCAGCTTGGACCGGCGGGTAGCGAACACTGAAGCTTTCTTT.

The count of this clone is one. This chain links TRBV5-6 with TRBJ2-7, with TRBD1 matching over 7 bases. Germline assignment: CDR1 SGHDT and CDR2 YYEEEE. This CDR3 region has 12 residues. J gave up 6 bases and V 1 base, and 1 base lay outside the gene matches. CDR3 loop: CASSLTGAEQYF. DNA for the CDR3: TGTGCCAGCAGCTTGACAGGGGCCGAGCAGTACTTC.

The genes are TRBV27 and TRBJ2-5; D is perhaps TRBD2 (6 bases). The CDR3 is made up of 14 amino acids. Trimming took off 6 bases at V and 1 base at J, with 12 bases between the two ends. Germline-derived CDR1 and CDR2 are MNHEY and SMNVEV (reference sequence). The CDR3 loop reads CASRGYGGQETQYF. The CDR3 nucleotides are TGTGCCAGCAGGGGATACGGGGGCCAAGAGACCCAGTACTTC.

The V call is TRBV30, the J call TRBJ1-3, with TRBD1 matching over 7 bases. V lost 1 base and J lost 4; bases outside the gene matches: 4. Per germline, CDR1 GTSNPN and CDR2 SVGIG (reference sequence). The CDR3 runs to 14 residues. CDR3 sequence: CAWSEGTDGNTIYF. The CDR3 DNA follows: TGTGCCTGGAGTGAAGGGACAGACGGAAACACCATATATTTT.

V is TRBV19 and J is TRBJ1-2; D unclear. The V gene's germline CDR1 is LNHDA and CDR2 SQIVND (reference sequence). The CDR3 spans 14 residues. V lost 6 bases to trimming and J lost 4 bases, with 15 bases between them. CDR3 nucleotide sequence: TGTGCCAGTAGCCCCCCGGCGGCCTCCTATGGCTACACCTTC. Its protein is CASSPPAASYGYTF. Complete variable domain (other parts from reference TRBV19 and TRBJ1-2): DGGITQSPKYLFRKEGQNVTLSCEQNLNHDAMYWYRQDPGQGLRLIYYSQIVNDFQKGDIAEGYSVSREKKESFPLTVTSAQKNPTAFYLCASSPPAASYGYTFGSGTRLTVV.

The chain employs TRBV18 and TRBJ2-2, with 9 bases that match TRBD1. The germline V gene encodes CDR1 KGHSH and CDR2 LQKENI. This CDR3 contains 19 residues. The V segment lost 1 base and the J segment 0 bases; nucleotides outside the gene matches: 9. CDR3 loop: CASSPLTLQGAANTGELFF. CDR3 coding DNA: TGTGCCAGCTCACCACTGACCTTACAGGGGGCGGCGAACACCGGGGAGCTGTTTTTT.

The chain employs TRBV19 and TRBJ1-3; tentative D call: TRBD1 (5 bases). V lost 2 bases to trimming and J lost 0 bases, with 11 bases between them. The germline gives CDR1 LNHDA, CDR2 SQIVND (reference sequence). The CDR3 has 16 residues. CDR3 amino acids: CASSISTALSGNTIYF. Here the CDR3 DNA reads TGTGCCAGTAGTATATCGACAGCGCTCTCTGGAAACACCATATATTTT.

The V and J genes are TRBV12-3 or TRBV12-4 and TRBJ2-3, with TRBD1 identical over 7 bases. This CDR3 is built from 13 residues. The junction had 7 bases not matched to a gene; V was cut back by 8 bases and J by 5 bases. CDR3 residues: CASARQGRDTQYF. CDR3 nucleotide sequence: TGTGCCAGCGCTCGACAGGGCCGAGATACGCAGTATTTT.

This clone showed up just a few times. This chain joins TRBV18 and TRBJ1-6; D not certain. The V and J ends lost 2 bases and 1 base respectively, with 12 bases between them. Germline V gene sequence: CDR1 KGHSH, CDR2 LQKENI. The CDR3 loop spans 17 amino acids. For the CDR3, the DNA is TGTGCCAGCTCACCATTCGGAGCGAAGTCCTATAATTCACCCCTCCACTTT. Its translation: CASSPFGAKSYNSPLHF.